The next 13 T cell receptor beta chains were all read from a single sample in a study of cytomegalovirus exposure and HLA in healthy donors. The PCR was carried out with 60 Vbeta primers and 13 Jbeta primers. The method was immunoSEQ multiplex PCR; TCRdb's version includes in-frame clones alone and lacks a portion of them. The sample includes under 200,000 clones, roughly two thirds of them seen just once. Sequenced: PBMCs. The receptors originated from a young woman in good health and CMV-seropositive.

V gene TRBV4-2 combines with J gene TRBJ2-1; D remains ambiguous. V lost 5 bases to trimming and J lost 0 bases, with 11 bases between them. Per the germline V gene, CDR1 is LGHNA and CDR2 is YNFKEQ. This CDR3 is 15 amino acids long. Here the CDR3 reads CASSATKSSYNEQFF. DNA of the CDR3: TGTGCCAGCAGCGCCACTAAGAGCTCCTACAATGAGCAGTTCTTC.

This clone has only one observation. DNA for the CDR3: TGCGCCAGCAGCTCTACAGGGGGGTCCTACGAGCAGTACTTC. Residues: CASSSTGGSYEQYF. This sequence joins TRBV5-1 and TRBJ2-7; 8 bases fit TRBD1. Germline values: CDR1 SGHRS, CDR2 YFSETQ. V was pared by 3 bases and J by 1 base, with 3 bases of the junction left unmatched. The CDR3 consists of 14 residues.

The CDR3 sequence is CASSYRTGGANEKLFF. CDR3 nucleotide sequence: TGTGCCAGCAGTTATCGTACGGGGGGAGCGAATGAAAAACTGTTTTTT. The gene calls are TRBV6-5 and TRBJ1-4; a weak D match, TRBD1 (5 bases). In germline, CDR1 is MNHEY, CDR2 SVGAGI. The ends were cut back, 3 bases at V and 5 bases at J, with 16 bases in the middle. CDR3 length: 16 residues.

The gene calls are TRBV30 and TRBJ2-7, with TRBD1 matching over 9 bases. The V and J ends lost 8 bases and 3 bases, in that order; junction bases with no gene match: 8. This CDR3 is 13 amino acids long. Per the germline V gene, CDR1 is GTSNPN and CDR2 is SVGIG (reference sequence). The CDR3 nucleotides are TGTGCCCTGGCAGGGACAGGGTTCTACGAGCAGTACTTC. Protein product: CALAGTGFYEQYF.

The V call is TRBV10-3, the J call TRBJ2-7, with 8 positions matching TRBD2. The trim removed 6 bases at V and 7 bases at J, leaving 2 bases unmatched. The CDR3 loop spans 11 amino acids. Looked up from germline, CDR1 is ENHRY and CDR2 is SYGVKD. The CDR3 region is CAISSGGEQYF. The CDR3 DNA reads as TGTGCCATCAGCAGCGGGGGAGAGCAGTACTTC.

This clone has only a few counts. V usage is TRBV5-6 and J usage is TRBJ2-3; weak D call: TRBD1 (6 bases). The ends were cut back, 4 bases at V and 2 bases at J, with 11 bases in the middle. Germline-derived CDR1 and CDR2 are SGHDT and YYEEEE. The CDR3 loop spans 14 amino acids. The CDR3 loop is CASSTDRVTDTQYF. In nucleotides, the CDR3 is TGTGCCAGCAGCACGGACAGAGTCACAGATACGCAGTATTTT.

The gene calls are TRBV5-6 and TRBJ2-2; 8 bases match TRBD2. The CDR3 length is 17 residues. J was trimmed by 0 bases and V by 4 bases; bases with no gene match: 8. The germline V gene encodes CDR1 SGHDT and CDR2 YYEEEE. The CDR3 DNA follows: TGTGCCAGCAGCCTTTTAGCGGGGCGAACGAACACCGGGGAGCTGTTTTTT. It translates to CASSLLAGRTNTGELFF.

The chain carries TRBV4-2 and TRBJ1-1, with a possible D match to TRBD1 (5 bases). The CDR3 extends over 14 amino acids. Germline CDR1 LGHNA, CDR2 YNFKEQ. Trimming shortened V by 10 bases and J by 0 bases, and 15 bases separated the two germline ends. The CDR3 loop reads CATSGDPLNTEAFF. The CDR3 DNA sequence: TGTGCCACCTCGGGGGATCCCTTGAACACTGAAGCTTTCTTT.

The chain is built from TRBV5-1 and TRBJ2-3; TRBD2 matches at 11 bases. The V and J ends lost 3 bases and 7 bases, in that order; junction bases with no gene match: 19. In germline, CDR1 is SGHRS, CDR2 YFSETQ. The CDR3 spans 19 residues. The CDR3 DNA sequence: TGCGCCAGCAGCTCCGGTATGGGACTAGCGGATCTCAACCGGAATACGCAGTATTTT. Residues: CASSSGMGLADLNRNTQYF.

The chain has TRBV6-1 and TRBJ2-1, with 7 bases that match TRBD2. Germline-derived CDR1 and CDR2 are MNHNS and SASEGT. V lost 2 bases and J lost 0; bases outside the gene matches: 1. The CDR3 covers 15 residues. CDR3 coding DNA: TGTGCCAGCAGTGAACGCGGGGGCTCCTACAATGAGCAGTTCTTC. It translates to CASSERGGSYNEQFF.

The rearrangement links TRBV18 to TRBJ2-5; D is perhaps TRBD1 (5 bases). The better agreement between TRBJ2-7 and the DNA end casts doubt on the J call. This CDR3 has 13 residues. Germline values: CDR1 KGHSH, CDR2 LQKENI. The CDR3 protein is CASSPEQGYEQYF. The DNA for the CDR3 is TGTGCCAGCTCACCGGAGCAGGGTTACGAGCAGTACTTC.

This clone showed up just a few times. V is TRBV5-1 and J is TRBJ1-4; 10 bases are shared with TRBD1. This CDR3 has 14 residues. CDR1 SGHRS and CDR2 YFSETQ come from the germline V gene. V lost 2 bases to trimming and J lost 7 bases; unmatched junction nucleotides: 2. CDR3 sequence: CASSFGTGVEKLFF. CDR3 DNA sequence: TGCGCCAGCAGCTTCGGGACAGGGGTTGAAAAACTGTTTTTT.

The V call is TRBV2, the J call TRBJ2-7; D unresolved. The CDR3 is 12 amino acids. With 8 bases removed from V and 3 bases from J, the gap between germline ends came to 11 bases. CDR1 is SNHLY and CDR2 is FYNNEI in the germline V gene. The CDR3 coding sequence is TGTGCCAGCTCCGGAGAAGTCTACGAGCAGTACTTC. It yields the protein CASSGEVYEQYF.